The TCR beta chain under discussion was sequenced for a study of blood T cell repertoires in COVID-19. Study at large: Material from acute and convalescent COVID-19 was sourced from the United States, Italy and Spain. The cDNA or gDNA used as material had been derived from T cells, B-cell-depleted T cells, or PBMCs.

This clone came up once. Produced via immunoSEQ multiplex PCR; TCRdb's table is partial and in-frame only. This table holds 150,000 or so clones, 75% to 80% found once. CDR1 is SGHTA, CDR2 FQGNSA, per germline. Trimming cost V 5 bases and J 1 base, with 14 bases left between them. This CDR3 comprises 16 residues. The sample taken for sequencing was peripheral blood. The chain recombines TRBV7-2 with TRBJ2-2, with a tentative D call TRBD2 (5 bases). The sequence derives from a woman aged 50 to 60 with active or convalescent COVID-19. The CDR3 protein is CASSPRRRMNTGELFF. The CDR3 DNA follows: TGTGCCAGCAGCCCCCGTCGGAGGATGAACACCGGGGAGCTGTTTTTT.